The present T cell receptor (beta chain) was sequenced within a study of blood T cell repertoires in COVID-19. Study background: The cDNA or gDNA used as material had been derived from T cells, B-cell-depleted T cells, or PBMCs.

Authors' processing steps: Amplification of reference gene primers was used by the study to estimate nucleated cell counts. The method was immunoSEQ multiplex PCR; TCRdb's version includes in-frame clones alone and lacks a portion of them. Clone size and the V and J calls come from that table; the DNA yielded D and trimming. This sample yields 270,000 or so clones, of which 89% are seen a single time; roughly 11% belongs to the top ten. Germline V gives CDR1 SGHAT, CDR2 FQNNGV. The CDR3 length is 15 residues. The junction had 9 bases not matched to a gene; V was cut back by 2 bases and J by 7 bases. This TCR came from a woman aged 25 to 39 with COVID-19, enrolled during active disease. Sequencing used peripheral blood. The V gene is TRBV11-2, the J gene TRBJ2-3; TRBD2 aligns across 7 bases. In nucleotides, the CDR3 is TGTGCCAGCAGCTTAATGGTGCGGGGGTGGCATACGCAGTATTTT. Its translation: CASSLMVRGWHTQYF.